This T cell receptor beta chain was found in a study of cytomegalovirus exposure and HLA in healthy donors. Study-level results: A classifier reportedly called cytomegalovirus status with high sensitivity and specificity.

Concerning this clone: Its antigen remains unknown.

The V end lost 1 base, the J end lost 6 bases, and 11 bases lay between the germline ends. Germline V CDR1 and CDR2: SGHDT, YYEEEE. The CDR3 covers 14 residues. Amplification used 60 Vbeta primers and 13 Jbeta primers. TCRdb's table, derived via immunoSEQ multiplex PCR, lists solely in-frame clones and lacks some. The data show around 200,000 clones, around 78% seen once. The TCR comes from a woman in her 30s in good health and CMV-seropositive. The V call is TRBV5-6, the J call TRBJ2-4; D remains ambiguous. Sequences were obtained from PBMCs. CDR3 sequence reads: CASSLWSGINIQYF. The CDR3 DNA reads TGTGCCAGCAGCTTGTGGTCAGGAATAAACATTCAGTACTTC.